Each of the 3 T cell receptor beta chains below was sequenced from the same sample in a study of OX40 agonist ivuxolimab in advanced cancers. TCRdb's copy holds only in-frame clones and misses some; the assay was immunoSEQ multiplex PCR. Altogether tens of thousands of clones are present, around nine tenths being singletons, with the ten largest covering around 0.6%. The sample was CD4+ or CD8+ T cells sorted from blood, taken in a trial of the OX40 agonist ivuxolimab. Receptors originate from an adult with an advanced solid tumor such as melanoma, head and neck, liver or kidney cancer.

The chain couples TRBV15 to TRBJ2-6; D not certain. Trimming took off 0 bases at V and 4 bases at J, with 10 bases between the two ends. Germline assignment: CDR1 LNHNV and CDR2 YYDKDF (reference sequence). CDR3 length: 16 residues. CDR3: CATSRDMGSGANVLTF. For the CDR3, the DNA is TGTGCCACCAGCAGAGATATGGGGTCAGGGGCCAACGTCCTGACTTTC.

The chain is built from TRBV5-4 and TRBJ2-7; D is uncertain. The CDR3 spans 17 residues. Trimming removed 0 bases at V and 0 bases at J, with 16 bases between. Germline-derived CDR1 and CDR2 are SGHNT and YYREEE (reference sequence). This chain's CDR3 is CASSLAVGPRSSYEQYF. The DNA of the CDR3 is TGTGCCAGCAGCTTGGCGGTCGGGCCCAGGAGCTCCTACGAGCAGTACTTC.

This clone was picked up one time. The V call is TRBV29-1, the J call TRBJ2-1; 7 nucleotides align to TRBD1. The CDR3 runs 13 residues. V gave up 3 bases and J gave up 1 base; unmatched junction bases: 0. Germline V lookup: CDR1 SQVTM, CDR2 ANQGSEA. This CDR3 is CSVEGQSYNEQFF. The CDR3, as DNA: TGCAGCGTTGAGGGACAGTCCTACAATGAGCAGTTCTTC.